The T cell receptor beta chain under discussion was sequenced for a study of blood T cell repertoires in COVID-19. At the level of the study: Material from acute and convalescent COVID-19 was sourced from the United States, Italy and Spain. Sources were T cells, B-cell-depleted T cells, or PBMCs; the material itself was cDNA or gDNA.

One Seattle source followed patients from active infection through their disease course. V lost 5 bases and J lost 5; bases outside the gene matches: 8. The CDR3 spans 13 residues. Germline V gives CDR1 GTSNPN, CDR2 SVGIG (reference sequence). This clone appeared many times. This same CDR3 is encoded by further DNA sequences in the sample. In the original processing: It was from reference gene primer amplification that nucleated cell counts were estimated. TCRdb's copy holds only in-frame clones and misses some; the assay was immunoSEQ multiplex PCR. For V, J and clone size, that table is used; D and trimming come from the DNA. The repertoire has 140,000 to 150,000 clones, 88% of them found once; the top ten carry around 2.3%.

The TCR was taken from a human donor with COVID-19, enrolled during active disease. The donor label of this sample is uncertain. The chain couples TRBV30 to TRBJ1-1; TRBD1 matches 7 bases. Sample: peripheral blood. DNA of the CDR3: TGTGCCTGGGCAGGGGGGCTAGGGACTGAAGCTTTCTTT. Translating it yields CAWAGGLGTEAFF.